These T cell receptor beta chains were read from a single sample in a study of human T cells and chemical hapten exposure. TCRdb re-called the RACE reads with MiXCR, one entry per CDR3 protein. In the table there are about 380,000 distinct CDR3 sequences, around 5.5% of which are singletons. The sequences come from whole blood, collected in connection with sensitization to the hapten diphenylcyclopropenone (DPC). These receptors all stem from a woman in her forties or fifties with alopecia areata. Some clones in this sample may be carry-over from other donors' samples. Both conserved end residues are part of each CDR3. The order of the fields is clone size, J gene, V gene, D gene, CDR3 protein. D genes are given only for firm matches. The size of a clone is reported for some rows only, either as once, few or many, or as a class for expanded clones.

few | TRBJ1-4 | TRBV5-4 | TRBD1 | CASSLPGGQEKLFF
NA | TRBJ2-3 | TRBV27 | NA | CASSLMMSDTQYF
NA | TRBJ2-5 | TRBV2 | NA | CASRRKGETQYF
NA | TRBJ1-3 | TRBV12-3/TRBV12-4 | NA | CASTQARRNTIYF
NA | TRBJ1-1 | TRBV12-3/TRBV12-4 | NA | CASSITTEAFF
many | TRBJ2-7 | TRBV4-3 | NA | CASSQDRGKRQYF
few | TRBJ2-5 | TRBV5-1 | TRBD2 | CASSLKRGANQETQYF
NA | TRBJ2-3 | TRBV7-8 | TRBD1 | CASDRGRAGTDTQYF
NA | TRBJ1-6 | TRBV5-1 | NA | CASSPEGPRSYNSPLHF
few | TRBJ2-1 | TRBV11-2 | NA | CASSFREQSSYNEQFF
many | TRBJ1-1 | TRBV3-1 | NA | CASSPIQGPEEAFF
few | TRBJ1-4 | TRBV4-1 | NA | CASSNQAATNEKLFF
NA | TRBJ2-3 | TRBV2 | TRBD2 | CASRLAGGLDTQYF
many | TRBJ2-3 | TRBV7-2 | NA | CASSLAASQRGQYF
NA | TRBJ2-4 | TRBV18 | NA | CASSPQRDIQYF
many | TRBJ2-3 | TRBV13 | NA | CASSPGTTDTQYF
many | TRBJ2-7 | TRBV4-3 | TRBD1 | CASSQDPVQGYEQYF
many | TRBJ2-5 | TRBV11-1 | NA | CASSYRTELETQYF
many | TRBJ2-4 | TRBV29-1 | NA | CSVTGRVAKNIQYF
few | TRBJ1-2 | TRBV6-5 | TRBD1 | CASSYGDDLGQGSVYTF
many | TRBJ2-7 | TRBV28 | NA | CATTLRSFYEQYF
many | TRBJ1-5 | TRBV20-1 | NA | CSARAWDEDQPQHF